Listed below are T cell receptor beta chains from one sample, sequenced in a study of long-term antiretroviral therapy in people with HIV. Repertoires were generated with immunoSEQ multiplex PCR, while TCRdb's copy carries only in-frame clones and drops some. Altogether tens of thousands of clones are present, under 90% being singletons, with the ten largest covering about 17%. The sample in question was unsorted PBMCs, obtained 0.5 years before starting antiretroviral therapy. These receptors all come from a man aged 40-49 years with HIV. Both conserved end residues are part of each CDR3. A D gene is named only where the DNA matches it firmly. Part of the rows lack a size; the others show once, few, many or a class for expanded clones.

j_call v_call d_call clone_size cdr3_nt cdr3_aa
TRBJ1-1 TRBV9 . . TGTGCCAGCAGCTCCCCTCCCGGTGGGGCGGACACTGAAGCTTTCTTT CASSSPPGGADTEAFF
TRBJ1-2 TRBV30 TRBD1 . TGTGCCTGGAGTCAGACAGGGGGTAACGATGGCTACACCTTC CAWSQTGGNDGYTF
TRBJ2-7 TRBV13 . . TGTGCCAGCAGCTTTGCCAGGGTAGGCTCCTACGAGCAGTACTTC CASSFARVGSYEQYF
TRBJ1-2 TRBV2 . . TGTGCCAGCAGAAGGACAAGTAACTATGGCTACACCTTC CASRRTSNYGYTF
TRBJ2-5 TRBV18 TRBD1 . TGTGCCAGCTCAGTACAGGGGCCCTTGACCCAGTACTTC CASSVQGPLTQYF
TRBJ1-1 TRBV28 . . TGTGCCAGCAGGGGGGTCGCGAAGACTGAAGCTTTCTTT CASRGVAKTEAFF
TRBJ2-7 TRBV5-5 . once TGTGCCAGCAGTATTACAGGGCGGGCCTACGAGCAGTACTTC CASSITGRAYEQYF
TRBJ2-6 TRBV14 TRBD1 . TGTGCCAGCAGCCAACCTCCCAGGGGGCTTGGGGCCAACGTCCTGACTTTC CASSQPPRGLGANVLTF
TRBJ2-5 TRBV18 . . TGTGCCAGCTCACCAGACGGTGGCGAGACCCAGTACTTC CASSPDGGETQYF
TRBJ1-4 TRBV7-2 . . TGTGCCAGCAGAGTAGGGGCGCGATCTAATGAAAAACTGTTTTTT CASRVGARSNEKLFF
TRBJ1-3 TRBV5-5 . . TGTGCCAGCAGCTCGGACATCTATTCTGGAAACACCATATATTTT CASSSDIYSGNTIYF
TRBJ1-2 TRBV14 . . TGTGCCAGCAGCCAAGGTGGGGGGCCTAGCTATGGCTACACCTTC CASSQGGGPSYGYTF
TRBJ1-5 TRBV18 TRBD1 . TGTGCCAGCTCACCAGGGACAGGGGGCATCCAGCCCCAGCATTTT CASSPGTGGIQPQHF
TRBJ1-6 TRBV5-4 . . TGTGCCAGCAGCTTGGGTCCCTTTGCACCCCTCCACTTT CASSLGPFAPLHF
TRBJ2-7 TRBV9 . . TGTGCCAGCAGCGTAGCGCCTGAGGCGACAGACCAGTACTTC CASSVAPEATDQYF
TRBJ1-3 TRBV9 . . TGTGCCAGCAGCTCCTTTGACTCTGGAAACACCATATATTTT CASSSFDSGNTIYF
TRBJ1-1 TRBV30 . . TGTGCCTGGAGTGCCCGTTACGGGGAGGGGGGCGCTGAAGCTTTCTTT CAWSARYGEGGAEAFF
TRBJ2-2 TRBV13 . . TGTGCCAGCAGCGCGGACAGAGACTCGAACACCGGGGAGCTGTTTTTT CASSADRDSNTGELFF
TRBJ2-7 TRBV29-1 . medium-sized TGCAGCGTTGAAGATGACGGGTCCTACGAGCAGTACTTC CSVEDDGSYEQYF
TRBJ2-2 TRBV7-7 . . TGTGCTAGCAGCTTAACAGGGAACACCGGGGAGCTGTTTTTT CASSLTGNTGELFF
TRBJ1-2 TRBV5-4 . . TGTGCCAGCAGCTTGACGGCGACATATGGCTACACCTTC CASSLTATYGYTF
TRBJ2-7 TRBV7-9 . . TGTGCCAGCAGCTCTACAGGGTACGAGCAGTACTTC CASSSTGYEQYF
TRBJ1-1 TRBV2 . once TGTGCCAGCAGTTCACAGGCCCTGGGGAACACTGAAGCTTTCTTT CASSSQALGNTEAFF
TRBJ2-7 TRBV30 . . TGTGCCTGGAGTACCATGTCGAGGGCACCACCCTACGAGCAGTACTTC CAWSTMSRAPPYEQYF
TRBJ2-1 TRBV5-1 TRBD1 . TGCGCCAGCAGCATTGGACAGGTTTCCTACAATGAGCAGTTCTTC CASSIGQVSYNEQFF
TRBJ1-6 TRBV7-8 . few TGTGCCAGCAGCCTAGGGTGGCAGGGTAATAATTCACCCCTCCACTTT CASSLGWQGNNSPLHF
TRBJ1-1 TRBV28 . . TGTGCCAGCAGAGGGGTGAACACTGAAGCTTTCTTT CASRGVNTEAFF
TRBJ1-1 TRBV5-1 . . TGCGCCAGCAGCTTGGAAGGGGGCACTGAAGCTTTCTTT CASSLEGGTEAFF
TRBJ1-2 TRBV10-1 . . TGCGCCAGCAGTGGGCAACAGGACTATGGCTACACCTTC CASSGQQDYGYTF
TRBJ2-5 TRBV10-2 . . TGCGCCAGCAGTGACGGGGCAGCCTCGACCCAGTACTTC CASSDGAASTQYF
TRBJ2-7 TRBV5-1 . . TGCGCCAGCAGCTCGTGGGACCCTTCCCTCGAGCAGTACTTC CASSSWDPSLEQYF
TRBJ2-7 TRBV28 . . TGTGCCAGCAGCGTCACACAGTCTTCCTACGAGCAGTACTTC CASSVTQSSYEQYF
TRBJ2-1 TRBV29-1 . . TGCAGCGTTAGGGCCCAACCCGCCAGCTCCAATGAGCAGTTCTTC CSVRAQPASSNEQFF
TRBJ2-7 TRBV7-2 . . TGTGCCAGCAGCTTAAGGCAGGGGACCAGCGAGCAGTACTTC CASSLRQGTSEQYF
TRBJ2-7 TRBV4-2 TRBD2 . TGTGCCAGCAGCCGGGGACTAGCGGGATCGGTCCACGAGCAGTACTTC CASSRGLAGSVHEQYF
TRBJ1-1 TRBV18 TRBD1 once TGTGCCAGCTCACCACGCCGACAGGGAATTGGGTATGTCTTT CASSPRRQGIGYVF
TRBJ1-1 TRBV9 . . TGTGCCAGCAGCACCTCTTACAGGGTGGGGGGCACTGAAGCTTTCTTT CASSTSYRVGGTEAFF
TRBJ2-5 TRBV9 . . TGTGCCAGCAGCGCCCGGGGCCGGGGGGAGACCCAGTACTTC CASSARGRGETQYF
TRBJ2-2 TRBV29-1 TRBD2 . TGCAGCGTTGAAGATCCTAGCGGGGGGGGCCACACCGGGGAGCTGTTTTTT CSVEDPSGGGHTGELFF
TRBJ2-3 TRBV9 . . TGTGCCAGCAGCGGCTCGGGACGGGCCTCAGATACGCAGTATTTT CASSGSGRASDTQYF